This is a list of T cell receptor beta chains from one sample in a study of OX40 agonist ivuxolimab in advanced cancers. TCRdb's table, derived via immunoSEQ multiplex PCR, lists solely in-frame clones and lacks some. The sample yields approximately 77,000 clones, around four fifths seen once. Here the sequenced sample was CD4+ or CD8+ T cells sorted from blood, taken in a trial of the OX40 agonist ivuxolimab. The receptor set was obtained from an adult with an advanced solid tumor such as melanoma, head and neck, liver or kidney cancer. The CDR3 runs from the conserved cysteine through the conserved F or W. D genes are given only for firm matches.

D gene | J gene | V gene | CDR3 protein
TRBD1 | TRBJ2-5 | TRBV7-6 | CASSFDRGETQYF
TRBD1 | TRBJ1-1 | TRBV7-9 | CASSSTQGQVNTEAFF
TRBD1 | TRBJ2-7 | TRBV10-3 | CASTGGGYEQYF
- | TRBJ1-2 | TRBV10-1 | CASSPGRGGDGYTF
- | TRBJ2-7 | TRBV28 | CASTTTGSEQYF
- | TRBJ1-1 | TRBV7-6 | CASSLQSRPALNTEAFF
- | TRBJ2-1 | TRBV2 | CASSVFAAGQFF
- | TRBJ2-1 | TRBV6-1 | CASSEVPLTAYLNNEQFF
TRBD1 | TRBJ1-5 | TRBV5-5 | CASSLTGEGNQPQHF
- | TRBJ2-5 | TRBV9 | CASSVGPQETQYF
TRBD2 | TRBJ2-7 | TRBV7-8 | CASSSGSRNEQYF
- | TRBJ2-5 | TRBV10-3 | CAIRQDSRGETQYF
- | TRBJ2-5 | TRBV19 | CASSISSLRAETQYF